The entry below gives a single T cell receptor (beta chain) sequence along with its context. Some clones are missing from TCRdb's copy, which holds only in-frame ones; the method was immunoSEQ multiplex PCR. Of 240,000 or so clones listed, nearly 90% are singletons. This specimen comes from a study of blood T cell repertoires in COVID-19. The J segment lost 0 bases and the V segment lost 1 base, leaving 2 bases of the junction unmatched. Germline CDR1 is LNHDA and CDR2 is SQIVND (reference sequence). This CDR3 contains 15 residues. The rearrangement uses TRBV19 and TRBJ2-7, with TRBD1 matching 8 bases. The sequencing sample was made of peripheral blood. This sequence was found in a woman in her twenties or thirties with acute or convalescent COVID-19. The DNA for the CDR3 is TGTGCCAGTAGTATAGGGACAGGGTCCTCCTACGAGCAGTACTTC. Amino acids: CASSIGTGSSYEQYF. Full variable domain (remainder filled in from reference TRBV19 and TRBJ2-7): DGGITQSPKYLFRKEGQNVTLSCEQNLNHDAMYWYRQDPGQGLRLIYYSQIVNDFQKGDIAEGYSVSREKKESFPLTVTSAQKNPTAFYLCASSIGTGSSYEQYFGPGTRLTVT.